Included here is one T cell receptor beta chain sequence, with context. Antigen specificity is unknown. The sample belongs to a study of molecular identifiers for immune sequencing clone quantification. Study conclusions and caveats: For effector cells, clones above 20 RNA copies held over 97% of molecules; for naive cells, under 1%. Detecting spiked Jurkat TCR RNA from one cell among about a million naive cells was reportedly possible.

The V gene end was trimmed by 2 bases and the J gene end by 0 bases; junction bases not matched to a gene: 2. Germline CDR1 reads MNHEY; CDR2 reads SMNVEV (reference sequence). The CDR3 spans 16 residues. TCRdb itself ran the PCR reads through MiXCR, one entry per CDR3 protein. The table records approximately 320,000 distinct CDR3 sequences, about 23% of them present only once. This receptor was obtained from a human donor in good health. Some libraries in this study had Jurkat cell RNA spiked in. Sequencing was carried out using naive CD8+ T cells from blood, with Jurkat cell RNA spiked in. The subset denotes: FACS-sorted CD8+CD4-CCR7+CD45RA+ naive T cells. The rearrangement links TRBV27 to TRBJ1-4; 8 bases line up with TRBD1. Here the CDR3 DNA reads TGTGCCAGCAGTTTACAACAGGGGGCAACTAATGAAAAACTGTTTTTT. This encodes CASSLQQGATNEKLFF.